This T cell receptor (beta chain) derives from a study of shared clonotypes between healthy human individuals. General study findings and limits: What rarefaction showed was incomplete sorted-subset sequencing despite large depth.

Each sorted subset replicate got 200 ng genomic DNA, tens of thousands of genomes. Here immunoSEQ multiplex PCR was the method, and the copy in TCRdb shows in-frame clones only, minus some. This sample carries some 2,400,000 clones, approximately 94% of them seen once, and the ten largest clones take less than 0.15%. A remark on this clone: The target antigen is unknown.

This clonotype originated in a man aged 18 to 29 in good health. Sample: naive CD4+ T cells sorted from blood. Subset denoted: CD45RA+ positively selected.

CDR3 sequence: CASNRLANYEQYF. The CDR3 nucleotides are TGTGCCAGCAACCGACTCGCTAACTACGAGCAGTACTTC. This rearrangement joins TRBV2 to TRBJ2-7; unclear D gene. Germline-derived CDR1 and CDR2 are SNHLY and FYNNEI. Trimming cost V 7 bases and J 3 bases, with 13 bases left between them. The CDR3 is 13 residues long.